The present T cell receptor beta chain was sequenced within a study of T-cell memory formation after mild COVID-19. Study as a whole: TCR clusters mostly belonged to single donors.

Trimming removed 1 base at V and 8 bases at J, with 16 bases between. The CDR3 has 15 residues. Germline CDR1 LNHNV, CDR2 YYDKDF (reference sequence). This clonotype was recorded a few times. In TCRdb, the 5' RACE reads were re-called with MiXCR into one record per CDR3 protein. Of about 82,000 distinct CDR3 sequences listed, around 13% are singletons. The sequence was obtained from a young man who had mild COVID-19 (a few samples of this study predate the infection). Cell type and time point are not known. The V and J genes are TRBV15 and TRBJ2-3; D is unresolved. Sequencing was done on a sample of PBMCs or a T cell subset sorted from them (not recorded which). Here the CDR3 reads CATSRVSQLQSTQYF. The DNA for the CDR3 is TGTGCCACCAGCAGAGTCTCGCAGCTCCAGTCTACGCAGTATTTT.